This is a list of T cell receptor beta chains from one sample in a study of blood T cell repertoires in COVID-19. Assay: immunoSEQ multiplex PCR; the TCRdb copy retains only in-frame clones and omits some. The sample records 200,000 or so clones, approximately 91% being singletons. The sample consisted of peripheral blood. These TCRs come from a man aged 65 to 79 with active or convalescent COVID-19. Both conserved end residues are trimmed from each CDR3. Each record gives: D gene, J gene, V gene, CDR3 protein. A D gene is named only where the DNA matches it firmly.

d_call: TRBD1
j_call: TRBJ2-1
v_call: TRBV28
cdr3_aa: ASSLRQGGLNEQF

d_call: .
j_call: TRBJ2-1
v_call: TRBV30
cdr3_aa: AWTRGLNEQF

d_call: TRBD1
j_call: TRBJ2-3
v_call: TRBV3-1/TRBV3-2
cdr3_aa: ASSQGIRQGETSLTDTQY

d_call: .
j_call: TRBJ2-5
v_call: TRBV11-3
cdr3_aa: ASSYSGGGQETQY

d_call: TRBD1
j_call: TRBJ1-5
v_call: TRBV20-1
cdr3_aa: SASAGTGGRQPQH

d_call: TRBD2
j_call: TRBJ2-1
v_call: TRBV11-2
cdr3_aa: ASSLVTSGSAFNEQF

d_call: .
j_call: TRBJ1-4
v_call: TRBV11-2
cdr3_aa: ASRQRPGSLEKLF

d_call: .
j_call: TRBJ2-5
v_call: TRBV18
cdr3_aa: ASQGTSQETQY

d_call: .
j_call: TRBJ2-7
v_call: TRBV28
cdr3_aa: ASSGQFEQY

d_call: .
j_call: TRBJ1-6
v_call: TRBV6-1
cdr3_aa: ASSESVSYNSPLH

d_call: .
j_call: TRBJ2-4
v_call: TRBV4-3
cdr3_aa: ASSLEGMGNIQY

d_call: .
j_call: TRBJ2-2
v_call: TRBV11-2
cdr3_aa: ASSLEPPTGTGELF

d_call: .
j_call: TRBJ2-4
v_call: TRBV2
cdr3_aa: ASRGGGLKY

d_call: .
j_call: TRBJ2-7
v_call: TRBV6-1
cdr3_aa: ASSELRSEQY

d_call: TRBD1
j_call: TRBJ2-1
v_call: TRBV6-2/TRBV6-3
cdr3_aa: ASSSGQALGYNEQF

d_call: TRBD1
j_call: TRBJ2-1
v_call: TRBV30
cdr3_aa: AWSLTGGNEQF

d_call: TRBD1
j_call: TRBJ1-1
v_call: TRBV28
cdr3_aa: ASSFGWDSMNTEAF

d_call: .
j_call: TRBJ1-1
v_call: TRBV14
cdr3_aa: ASSHRTANTEAF

d_call: TRBD2
j_call: TRBJ2-2
v_call: TRBV5-4
cdr3_aa: ASSLGQAGGLTGELF

d_call: TRBD2
j_call: TRBJ2-1
v_call: TRBV5-5
cdr3_aa: ASSLRGSEYNEQF

d_call: TRBD2
j_call: TRBJ2-2
v_call: TRBV5-5
cdr3_aa: ASSLWGLAEEDSTGELF

d_call: TRBD1
j_call: TRBJ1-1
v_call: TRBV25-1
cdr3_aa: ASSEGDRGAF

d_call: TRBD1
j_call: TRBJ2-3
v_call: TRBV3-1/TRBV3-2
cdr3_aa: ASSRGQGTSLNTQY

d_call: TRBD1
j_call: TRBJ2-3
v_call: TRBV9
cdr3_aa: ASSVTGAVGTDTQY

d_call: TRBD2
j_call: TRBJ2-1
v_call: TRBV27
cdr3_aa: ASSIVGLAGGNEQF

d_call: .
j_call: TRBJ2-7
v_call: TRBV27
cdr3_aa: ASSPFSSYEQY

d_call: .
j_call: TRBJ2-5
v_call: TRBV7-2
cdr3_aa: ASSLAQLALKTQY

d_call: .
j_call: TRBJ2-7
v_call: TRBV27
cdr3_aa: ASSLSLGTPGA

d_call: .
j_call: TRBJ1-6
v_call: TRBV28
cdr3_aa: ASSFRGGQGSPLH

d_call: TRBD2
j_call: TRBJ2-1
v_call: TRBV4-1
cdr3_aa: ASSQDGGPTSGRGGENEQF

d_call: .
j_call: TRBJ2-7
v_call: TRBV11-3
cdr3_aa: ASSSDGGYEQY

d_call: TRBD2
j_call: TRBJ2-1
v_call: TRBV5-1
cdr3_aa: ASSLRAGGLNEQF

d_call: TRBD2
j_call: TRBJ2-1
v_call: TRBV14
cdr3_aa: ASSQVWEGEQF

d_call: TRBD2
j_call: TRBJ2-1
v_call: TRBV2
cdr3_aa: ASSEGLAGDGKQF

d_call: .
j_call: TRBJ2-7
v_call: TRBV9
cdr3_aa: ASSVDGTYSYEQY

d_call: TRBD1
j_call: TRBJ1-2
v_call: TRBV19
cdr3_aa: ASSSLGQGYGYT

d_call: .
j_call: TRBJ1-5
v_call: TRBV6-2/TRBV6-3
cdr3_aa: ASSSPRGIQPQH

d_call: TRBD2
j_call: TRBJ2-2
v_call: TRBV30
cdr3_aa: AFTASRTSGVGTGELF

d_call: .
j_call: TRBJ2-1
v_call: TRBV21-1
cdr3_aa: ASSNMVPETGITSSYNEQF

d_call: .
j_call: TRBJ2-3
v_call: TRBV21-1
cdr3_aa: ASSRPPGGSGRRTDTQY

d_call: .
j_call: TRBJ2-2
v_call: TRBV4-3
cdr3_aa: ASSRETGWNTGELF

d_call: TRBD1
j_call: TRBJ1-4
v_call: TRBV6-6
cdr3_aa: ASSYTRQGGLEKLF

d_call: .
j_call: TRBJ2-7
v_call: TRBV6-6
cdr3_aa: ASTPRGTAEQY

d_call: .
j_call: TRBJ2-3
v_call: TRBV9
cdr3_aa: ASSVVGNADTQY

d_call: TRBD2
j_call: TRBJ2-3
v_call: TRBV6-2/TRBV6-3
cdr3_aa: ASSFSGEGPDTQY

d_call: .
j_call: TRBJ1-5
v_call: TRBV6-5
cdr3_aa: ASSRQVSNQPQH

d_call: TRBD2
j_call: TRBJ2-7
v_call: TRBV29-1
cdr3_aa: SAWTSGTYEQY

d_call: .
j_call: TRBJ1-5
v_call: TRBV21-1
cdr3_aa: ASRRTGNSNQPQH

d_call: .
j_call: TRBJ1-3
v_call: TRBV5-6
cdr3_aa: ASSLISHLQEDTIY

d_call: TRBD2
j_call: TRBJ2-4
v_call: TRBV5-4
cdr3_aa: ASSLNGGAVNIQY

d_call: .
j_call: TRBJ2-4
v_call: TRBV20-1
cdr3_aa: SASLPGRGTKNIQY

d_call: .
j_call: TRBJ1-3
v_call: TRBV18
cdr3_aa: ATTVARSGNTIY

d_call: TRBD1
j_call: TRBJ1-6
v_call: TRBV4-3
cdr3_aa: ASSQDVLSGGGSSPLH

d_call: TRBD2
j_call: TRBJ2-7
v_call: TRBV6-5
cdr3_aa: ASSSWTSGSYEQY

d_call: TRBD2
j_call: TRBJ2-1
v_call: TRBV11-2
cdr3_aa: ASSLDRGSGIGNEQF

d_call: .
j_call: TRBJ2-7
v_call: TRBV10-3
cdr3_aa: AISGGDSQNYEQY

d_call: .
j_call: TRBJ2-3
v_call: TRBV5-6
cdr3_aa: ASTELSGATQY

d_call: TRBD2
j_call: TRBJ2-7
v_call: TRBV3-1/TRBV3-2
cdr3_aa: ASSPGTSGTYEQY

d_call: TRBD2
j_call: TRBJ2-3
v_call: TRBV7-6
cdr3_aa: ASSLQGSGTPDTQY

d_call: .
j_call: TRBJ1-1
v_call: TRBV28
cdr3_aa: ASRGGGGENTEAF